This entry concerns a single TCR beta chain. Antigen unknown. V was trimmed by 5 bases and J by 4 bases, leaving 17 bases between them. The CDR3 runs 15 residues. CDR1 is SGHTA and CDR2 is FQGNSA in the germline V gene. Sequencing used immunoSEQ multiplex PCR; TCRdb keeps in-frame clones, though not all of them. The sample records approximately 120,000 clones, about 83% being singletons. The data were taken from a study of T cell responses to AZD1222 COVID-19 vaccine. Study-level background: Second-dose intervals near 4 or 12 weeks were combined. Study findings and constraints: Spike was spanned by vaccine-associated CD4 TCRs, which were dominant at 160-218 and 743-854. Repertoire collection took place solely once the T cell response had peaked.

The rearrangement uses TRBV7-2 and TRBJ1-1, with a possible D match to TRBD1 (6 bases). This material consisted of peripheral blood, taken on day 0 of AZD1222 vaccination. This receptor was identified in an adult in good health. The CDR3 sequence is CASSAQQGKGTEAFF. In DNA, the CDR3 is TGTGCCAGCAGCGCCCAACAGGGAAAAGGCACTGAAGCTTTCTTT.